These T cell receptor beta chains were read from a single sample in a study of T-cell reconstitution after alpha-beta-depleted transplantation in children. Each CDR3 protein gets one entry after TCRdb re-called the PCR reads with MiXCR. Altogether approximately 400,000 distinct CDR3 sequences are present, roughly 11% being singletons, with the ten largest covering approximately 5%. The sample was PBMCs from the stem cell graft donor, taken from the stem cell graft. These receptors all come from a human donor who donated a stem cell graft to a child with acute myeloid leukemia. The CDR3 runs from the conserved cysteine through the conserved F or W. A D gene is named only where the DNA matches it firmly. Clone size is shown for a subset of rows, as once, few, many or a class of expanded clone.

>TRBV9|TRBJ2-4|-|-
TGTGCCAGCAGCGTAGCAGGGCTAGCCAAAAACATTCAGTACTTC
CASSVAGLAKNIQYF
>TRBV2|TRBJ2-7|many|TRBD2
TGTGCCAGCAGTGGGGGGGACTACTCCTACGAGCAGTACTTC
CASSGGDYSYEQYF
>TRBV9|TRBJ2-5|-|-
TGTGCCAGCAGCGTAGGAGGGGCGCACCCTAGGACCCAGTACTTC
CASSVGGAHPRTQYF
>TRBV5-6|TRBJ2-1|-|TRBD2
TGTGCCAGCAGCTCCCTTTTCGTAGCGGGAGGGCCGCTAAATGAGCAGTTCTTC
CASSSLFVAGGPLNEQFF
>TRBV20-1|TRBJ1-1|few|-
TGCAGTGCTAGAGTCCTGGGGAGTCTTAACACTGAAGCTTTCTTT
CSARVLGSLNTEAFF
>TRBV6-2/TRBV6-3|TRBJ2-2|-|TRBD1
TGTGCCACCCAGGTCCCGGGACAGGGGCCACCCTATGCCAACACCGGGGAGCTGTTTTTT
CATQVPGQGPPYANTGELFF
>TRBV9|TRBJ2-1|-|-
TGTGCCAGCTCCCGCGGGCAGGTGAGCTCCTACAATGAGCAGTTCTTC
CASSRGQVSSYNEQFF
>TRBV5-1|TRBJ1-1|many|TRBD1
TGCGCCAGCAGCTCGGGACAGCAGGGGAACACTGAAGCTTTCTTT
CASSSGQQGNTEAFF
>TRBV7-8|TRBJ2-2|-|TRBD2
TGTGCCAGCAGCCCGAGGTCTCTAGCGGGGGCGAACACCGGGGAGCTGTTTTTT
CASSPRSLAGANTGELFF
>TRBV7-8|TRBJ1-3|-|-
TGTGCCAGCAGCCAAATGACCCGTCTCTCTGGAAACACCATATATTTT
CASSQMTRLSGNTIYF
>TRBV20-1|TRBJ1-2|few|-
TGCAGTCCGCTTGGCCTCTATGGCTACACCTTC
CSPLGLYGYTF
>TRBV9|TRBJ2-1|many|-
TGTGCCAGCAGCGTAGGACTTAACAATGAGCAGTTCTTC
CASSVGLNNEQFF
>TRBV4-1|TRBJ1-3|-|-
TGCGCCAGCAGCCAAGAGAGGTCGGTCAGTCTCGCTGGAAACACCATATATTTT
CASSQERSVSLAGNTIYF
>TRBV7-3|TRBJ2-1|few|-
TGTGCCAGCAGCTTAACCTACACCGACAATGAGCAGTTCTTC
CASSLTYTDNEQFF
>TRBV7-8|TRBJ2-3|many|-
TGTGCCAGCAGCTTAGCGAGGTTTTCCCGTCCTGGCACAGATACGCAGTATTTT
CASSLARFSRPGTDTQYF
>TRBV5-1|TRBJ2-2|many|-
TGCGCCAGCAGCGGGGCAGGGATCACCGGGGAGCTGTTTTTT
CASSGAGITGELFF
>TRBV10-3|TRBJ2-3|-|TRBD2
TGTGCCATCAGTGAACGGGAGGGCACAGATACGCAGTATTTT
CAISEREGTDTQYF
>TRBV5-1|TRBJ2-1|few|TRBD1
TGCGCCAGCAGCTTGGGTGGACAGGCCCTCAATGAGCAGTTCTTC
CASSLGGQALNEQFF
>TRBV5-6|TRBJ2-1|many|-
TGTGCCAGCAGCTCAGGACTGAACTCCTACAATGAGCAGTTCTTC
CASSSGLNSYNEQFF
>TRBV20-1|TRBJ2-1|-|TRBD2
TGCAGTGCTAGGGCGGGAGGTCTCACTGAGCAGTTCTTC
CSARAGGLTEQFF
>TRBV5-1|TRBJ2-3|-|-
TGCGCCAGCAGCTTGGCCGATGACTTTCACGGACGAGAGGATACGCAGTATTTT
CASSLADDFHGREDTQYF
>TRBV7-8|TRBJ1-1|-|-
TGTGCCAGCAGATCCACGGGCCCCCCGAACTCTGAAGCTTTCTTT
CASRSTGPPNSEAFF
>TRBV7-2|TRBJ2-3|few|TRBD2
TGTGCCAGCAGCTTCTGGAGCGGGAGGGCGGCAGATACGCAGTATTTT
CASSFWSGRAADTQYF
>TRBV4-1|TRBJ2-2|few|TRBD1
TGCGCCAGCAGCCAAGATCGTGACAGGGCTAACACCGGGGAGCTGTTTTTT
CASSQDRDRANTGELFF
>TRBV29-1|TRBJ2-7|many|-
TGCAGCGGCGTACAGGGAAACGAGCAGTACTTC
CSGVQGNEQYF
>TRBV7-9|TRBJ2-2|many|-
TGTGCCAGCAGCTTAGGCGGGATGGAGCTGTTTTTT
CASSLGGMELFF
>TRBV2|TRBJ1-1|few|TRBD1
TGTGCCAGCTTGACAGGGTCGGGCGCTGAAGCTTTCTTT
CASLTGSGAEAFF
>TRBV7-2|TRBJ2-3|-|TRBD2
TGTGCCAGCAACCTTCGGGGGGGCGACACAGATACGCAGTATTTT
CASNLRGGDTDTQYF
>TRBV29-1|TRBJ2-7|-|TRBD2
TGCAGCGTTGAAGGGACTAGCGGGACTTACGAGCAGTACTTC
CSVEGTSGTYEQYF
>TRBV9|TRBJ2-5|-|TRBD2
TGTGCCAGCAGCGTAGATGTGACTAGCGGGGAGACCCAGTACTTC
CASSVDVTSGETQYF
>TRBV2|TRBJ1-3|few|-
TGTGCCAGCAGTGAACTGAGCTCTGGAAACACCATATATTTT
CASSELSSGNTIYF
>TRBV5-1|TRBJ2-3|-|-
TGCGCCAGCAGCGAACACAGGGTCGGCACAGATACGCAGTATTTT
CASSEHRVGTDTQYF
>TRBV20-1|TRBJ1-1|few|TRBD1
TGCAGTGCTAGAGGACGATCGGGACAGATGAACACTGAAGCTTTCTTT
CSARGRSGQMNTEAFF
>TRBV30|TRBJ1-3|-|-
TGTGCCTGGAGAAATCAAGGAAACACCATATATTTT
CAWRNQGNTIYF
>TRBV9|TRBJ2-5|few|-
TGTGCCAGCAGCGAGGATCCCCGGGCTGAAGGCCAAGAGACCCAGTACTTC
CASSEDPRAEGQETQYF
>TRBV20-1|TRBJ2-5|many|-
TGCAGTGCTAGATGGAGTGGGCCAGAGACCCAGTACTTC
CSARWSGPETQYF
>TRBV5-1|TRBJ1-2|-|-
TGCGCCAGCAGCTTGTACGGTGGAGAGCACTATGGCTACACCTTC
CASSLYGGEHYGYTF
>TRBV5-1|TRBJ2-3|few|-
TGCGCCAGCAGCTTCATGACAGCCACAGATACGCAGTATTTT
CASSFMTATDTQYF
>TRBV5-6|TRBJ2-3|-|-
TGTGCCAGCAGCGCACAGGGTAGCACAGATACGCAGTATTTT
CASSAQGSTDTQYF
>TRBV20-1|TRBJ1-1|few|-
TGCAGTGCCAGTTTAAGTTTACAGGGCAACACTGAAGCTTTCTTT
CSASLSLQGNTEAFF
>TRBV20-1|TRBJ1-2|few|-
TGCAGTGCTAGATCCCTCTCCGGGAGGACCTATGGCTACACCTTC
CSARSLSGRTYGYTF
>TRBV5-1|TRBJ2-7|few|TRBD2
TGCGCCAGCAGCTCCGGGACTAGCTTAGACGAGCAGTACTTC
CASSSGTSLDEQYF
>TRBV7-2|TRBJ1-1|few|TRBD1
TGTGCCAGCAGCTTAGTAGGGACAGGCTTTACCGACACTGAAGCTTTCTTT
CASSLVGTGFTDTEAFF
>TRBV6-1|TRBJ2-7|-|TRBD1
TGTGCCAGCAGTCGCGGGACAGGGTATCACGAGCAGTACTTC
CASSRGTGYHEQYF
>TRBV7-9|TRBJ1-5|-|-
TGTGCCAGCAGCTTAAGGGAGGATCAGCCCCAGCATTTT
CASSLREDQPQHF
>TRBV29-1|TRBJ2-5|many|-
TGCAGCGTAGTCCCACTAGGACTCGCGGAGACCCAGTACTTC
CSVVPLGLAETQYF
>TRBV4-3|TRBJ2-2|few|-
TGCGCCAGCAGCCAAATCGATCTGCTCAACACCGGGGAGCTGTTTTTT
CASSQIDLLNTGELFF
>TRBV20-1|TRBJ1-3|-|-
TGCAGTGCTCCTAGGGGATCTGGAAACACCATATATTTT
CSAPRGSGNTIYF
>TRBV11-2|TRBJ2-4|-|TRBD2
TGTGCCAGCAGCTTGGGGGGAGGGAGGTCAGCCAAAAACATTCAGTACTTC
CASSLGGGRSAKNIQYF
>TRBV20-1|TRBJ2-3|-|-
TGCAGTGCTAGCCCCACAGATACGCAGTATTTT
CSASPTDTQYF